The rows below give T cell receptor beta chains drawn from one sample of a study of blood T cell repertoires in COVID-19. The repertoire was sequenced with immunoSEQ multiplex PCR; TCRdb's copy has only in-frame clones and lacks some. The data show a few hundred thousand clones, 80% to 90% seen once. Sequenced material: PBMCs or T cells enriched from blood (not recorded which). Receptors originate from a woman aged 18-35 years in a cohort exposed to, infected with or recovered from COVID-19 (not recorded which). The CDR3 runs from the conserved cysteine through the conserved F or W. The order of the fields is CDR3 length, V gene, D gene, J gene, clone size, CDR3 protein, CDR3 DNA. A D gene is named only where the DNA matches it firmly. Some rows mark clone size as missing; the rest say once, few, many or name a class of expanded clone.

>16|TRBV28|TRBD2|TRBJ2-7|NA
CASSSPPSGRAYEQYF
TGTGCCAGCAGTTCCCCCCCTAGCGGGAGGGCTTACGAGCAGTACTTC
>13|TRBV5-1|NA|TRBJ2-2|NA
CARGRGSPGELFF
TGCGCCAGAGGACGGGGTAGCCCCGGGGAGCTGTTTTTT
>14|TRBV6-1|NA|TRBJ2-1|NA
CASSDVQGNNEQFF
TGTGCCAGCAGTGATGTACAGGGCAACAATGAGCAGTTCTTC
>13|TRBV6-1|NA|TRBJ1-5|NA
CASSEQRDQPQHF
TGTGCCAGCAGTGAACAGAGGGATCAGCCCCAGCATTTT
>14|TRBV19|TRBD1|TRBJ2-7|once
CASGQDRDTYEQYF
TGTGCCAGTGGCCAGGACAGGGATACCTACGAGCAGTACTTC
>14|TRBV2|NA|TRBJ2-7|once
CASSVGGGIYEQYF
TGTGCCAGCAGTGTAGGAGGCGGCATCTACGAGCAGTACTTC
>14|TRBV3-1/TRBV3-2|NA|TRBJ1-6|NA
CASSLDSFNSPLHF
TGTGCCAGCAGTTTGGACAGCTTCAATTCACCCCTCCACTTT
>14|TRBV9|TRBD1|TRBJ1-2|few
CASSPGQRDYGYTF
TGTGCCAGCAGCCCGGGACAGAGGGACTATGGCTACACCTTC
>15|TRBV7-9|TRBD1|TRBJ2-7|NA
CASSLAGTGRHEQYF
TGTGCCAGCAGCTTAGCGGGGACAGGACGACACGAGCAGTACTTC
>13|TRBV13|NA|TRBJ1-1|once
CASSSGTSGEAFF
TGTGCCAGCAGCTCAGGGACTTCAGGGGAAGCTTTCTTT
>16|TRBV11-2|NA|TRBJ1-2|NA
CASSLFKWREGDGYTF
TGTGCCAGCAGCTTGTTTAAATGGCGGGAGGGCGATGGCTACACCTTC
>18|TRBV3-1/TRBV3-2|TRBD2|TRBJ2-7|NA
CASSPSRTSGSDWDEQYF
TGTGCCAGCAGCCCCTCCCGAACTAGCGGGAGTGATTGGGACGAGCAGTACTTC
>17|TRBV5-1|TRBD2|TRBJ2-1|NA
CASSLGLAANSYNEQFF
TGCGCCAGCAGCTTGGGACTAGCGGCGAACTCCTACAATGAGCAGTTCTTC
>15|TRBV7-3|TRBD2|TRBJ2-3|NA
CASSLGLGSTDTQYF
TGTGCCAGCAGCTTAGGACTAGGGTCGACAGATACGCAGTATTTT
>15|TRBV7-9|TRBD2|TRBJ2-5|NA
CASSPLAGAGETQYF
TGTGCCAGCAGCCCCCTAGCGGGAGCGGGAGAGACCCAGTACTTC
>15|TRBV6-5|NA|TRBJ2-2|NA
CASSLEAVNTGELFF
TGTGCCAGCAGTCTAGAGGCAGTGAACACCGGGGAGCTGTTTTTT
>15|TRBV5-1|TRBD2|TRBJ2-5|once
CASSLSSGSAETQYF
TGCGCCAGCAGCTTGAGTAGCGGGAGCGCGGAGACCCAGTACTTC
>15|TRBV4-1|NA|TRBJ2-5|NA
CASSQDPGSGETQYF
TGCGCCAGCAGCCAAGATCCAGGCTCCGGAGAGACCCAGTACTTC
>16|TRBV19|TRBD1|TRBJ2-3|once
CATTRTGGRRLDTQYF
TGTGCCACCACGAGGACAGGGGGTCGGCGTCTGGATACGCAGTATTTT
>16|TRBV5-4|TRBD2|TRBJ2-1|NA
CASSLALAGGRNEQFF
TGTGCCAGCAGCTTGGCGTTAGCGGGGGGAAGGAATGAGCAGTTCTTC
>17|TRBV27|NA|TRBJ1-1|NA
CASRPYLDGQLHTEAFF
TGTGCCAGCAGACCTTATCTCGACGGACAGTTACACACTGAAGCTTTCTTT
>15|TRBV6-5|NA|TRBJ1-1|NA
CASSYGGIRNTEAFF
TGTGCCAGCAGTTATGGAGGGATACGGAACACTGAAGCTTTCTTT
>16|TRBV5-4|NA|TRBJ2-2|NA
CASSLGSGTSWGELFF
TGTGCCAGCAGCTTGGGGTCGGGGACATCGTGGGGGGAGCTGTTTTTT
>14|TRBV18|TRBD2|TRBJ2-7|NA
CASSPASGRYEQYF
TGTGCCAGCTCACCGGCTAGCGGGAGATACGAGCAGTACTTC
>15|TRBV15|NA|TRBJ2-2|NA
CATSREIEAAGELFF
TGTGCCACCAGCAGAGAAATTGAGGCAGCCGGGGAGCTGTTTTTT
>14|TRBV10-2|TRBD1|TRBJ1-1|NA
CASDEDRGNTEAFF
TGCGCCAGCGACGAGGACAGGGGGAACACTGAAGCTTTCTTT
>15|TRBV19|TRBD2|TRBJ2-2|NA
CASSTLLAGAGELFF
TGTGCCAGTAGTACTCTACTAGCGGGAGCCGGGGAGCTGTTTTTT
>14|TRBV5-4|TRBD1|TRBJ1-3|NA
CASSLQGAGNTIYF
TGTGCCAGCAGCCTCCAGGGGGCTGGAAACACCATATATTTT
>14|TRBV7-2|NA|TRBJ1-5|NA
CASSLAFGDQPQHF
TGTGCCAGCAGCTTAGCGTTCGGTGATCAGCCCCAGCATTTT
>13|TRBV6-5|NA|TRBJ1-2|NA
CASRSADSYGYTF
TGTGCCAGCAGGTCCGCGGACAGCTATGGCTACACCTTC
>14|TRBV4-2|TRBD2|TRBJ2-1|NA
CASSQETSGNEQFF
TGTGCCAGCAGCCAAGAAACTAGCGGCAATGAGCAGTTCTTC
>12|TRBV5-1|NA|TRBJ1-2|NA
CASGPRDFGYTF
TGCGCCAGCGGGCCGAGGGACTTTGGCTACACCTTC
>14|TRBV19|NA|TRBJ1-6|NA
CASSSRPLDSPLHF
TGTGCCAGTAGTAGCAGGCCTTTGGATTCACCCCTCCACTTT
>13|TRBV3-1/TRBV3-2|NA|TRBJ1-2|NA
CASSQELTYGYTF
TGTGCCAGCAGCCAAGAACTTACCTATGGCTACACCTTC
>12|TRBV19|NA|TRBJ1-1|NA
CASSTHRREAFF
TGTGCCAGTAGTACCCACAGACGTGAAGCTTTCTTT
>15|TRBV15|NA|TRBJ2-3|NA
CATSRDPIGSDTQYF
TGTGCCACCAGCAGAGATCCCATCGGGTCAGATACGCAGTATTTT
>21|TRBV3-1/TRBV3-2|NA|TRBJ1-2|few
CASSQDYVSGGTRNPVYGYTF
TGTGCCAGCAGCCAAGATTATGTAAGCGGGGGAACCAGAAACCCGGTATATGGCTACACCTTC
>15|TRBV28|NA|TRBJ1-5|NA
CASSSGTNSNQPQHF
TGTGCCAGCAGTTCCGGGACAAATAGCAATCAGCCCCAGCATTTT
>16|TRBV2|TRBD1|TRBJ1-1|NA
CASRVMTGGMNTEAFF
TGTGCCAGCAGGGTAATGACAGGGGGTATGAACACTGAAGCTTTCTTT
>12|TRBV29-1|TRBD1|TRBJ2-7|NA
CSVGDSSYEQYF
TGCAGCGTGGGGGACAGCTCCTACGAGCAGTACTTC
>19|TRBV18|TRBD1|TRBJ1-3|NA
CASSPQASGQALSGNTIYF
TGTGCCAGCTCACCTCAGGCCTCGGGACAGGCCCTCTCTGGAAACACCATATATTTT
>18|TRBV19|TRBD1|TRBJ2-6|NA
CASSIFRDRAAGANVLTF
TGTGCCAGTAGTATCTTCCGGGACAGGGCGGCTGGGGCCAACGTCCTGACTTTC
>15|TRBV4-1|NA|TRBJ1-2|NA
CASSQIGGTNYGYTF
TGCGCCAGCAGCCAAATTGGAGGGACTAACTATGGCTACACCTTC
>15|TRBV9|TRBD2|TRBJ2-1|NA
CASSVGTSGGDRQFF
TGTGCCAGCAGCGTTGGGACTAGCGGGGGAGACAGACAGTTCTTC
>16|TRBV5-1|TRBD1|TRBJ2-3|NA
CASSLDGQGHTDTQYF
TGCGCCAGCAGCTTAGATGGACAGGGTCATACAGATACGCAGTATTTT
>14|TRBV30|NA|TRBJ1-1|NA
CAWSVGGMSTEAFF
TGTGCCTGGAGTGTAGGGGGAATGAGTACTGAAGCTTTCTTT
>15|TRBV9|NA|TRBJ2-1|NA
CASSAQSGVWNEQFF
TGTGCCAGCAGCGCCCAGTCTGGAGTTTGGAATGAGCAGTTCTTC
>18|TRBV9|NA|TRBJ2-1|NA
CASSVDAPAGQWDNEQFF
TGTGCCAGCAGCGTAGATGCCCCAGCGGGACAATGGGACAATGAGCAGTTCTTC
>16|TRBV24-1|TRBD1|TRBJ2-7|NA
CATSDPRAGQGHEQYF
TGTGCCACCAGTGACCCAAGGGCGGGACAGGGTCACGAGCAGTACTTC
>17|TRBV11-2|TRBD2|TRBJ2-5|NA
CASSLGHLAGAGETQYF
TGTGCCAGCAGCTTAGGACACCTAGCGGGGGCTGGGGAGACCCAGTACTTC
>15|TRBV6-1|TRBD1|TRBJ1-4|NA
CASSEAPGQNEKLFF
TGTGCCAGCAGTGAAGCGCCGGGACAGAATGAAAAACTGTTTTTT
>17|TRBV5-1|NA|TRBJ2-7|NA
CASSYYPGVALSYEQYF
TGCGCCAGCAGCTACTACCCCGGGGTAGCGTTATCCTACGAGCAGTACTTC
>12|TRBV12-3/TRBV12-4|NA|TRBJ1-2|NA
CASSRGAWGYTF
TGTGCCAGCAGCCGGGGGGCGTGGGGCTACACCTTC
>15|TRBV2|TRBD1|TRBJ2-2|NA
CASSAQGVKTGELFF
TGTGCCAGCAGTGCACAGGGGGTAAAAACCGGGGAGCTGTTTTTT
>15|TRBV7-3|TRBD1|TRBJ1-3|NA
CASSGNAGQGNTIYF
TGTGCCAGCAGCGGGAATGCGGGACAGGGAAACACCATATATTTT
>13|TRBV12-3/TRBV12-4|NA|TRBJ2-3|NA
CASRGLRTDTQYF
TGTGCCAGCAGGGGGCTCCGCACAGATACGCAGTATTTT